This TCR beta chain originates from a study of blood T cell repertoires in COVID-19. Assay used: immunoSEQ multiplex PCR; TCRdb lists only in-frame clones, some missing. Altogether approximately 100,000 clones are present, roughly 92% being singletons, with the ten largest covering around 5.8%. The CDR3 loop spans 16 amino acids. V was cut by 5 bases and J by 2 bases, with 17 bases left in between. Germline-derived CDR1 and CDR2 are LNHDA and SQIVND (reference sequence). The chain couples TRBV19 to TRBJ2-3, with TRBD2 as a possible D gene (6 bases). Sequencing was done on a sample of peripheral blood. The receptor comes from a middle-aged man with active COVID-19. CDR3 DNA sequence: TGTGCCAGTAGTCGGCGGCTTGGAGGGCCCACAGATACGCAGTATTTT. Encoded protein: CASSRRLGGPTDTQYF.